The sequence of this T cell receptor (beta chain) was determined in a study of cytomegalovirus exposure and HLA in healthy donors. Study summary: Most donors, less than 85% of roughly 400 genotyped, fell in the Caucasian-associated ancestry cluster. Study-wide results and caveats: A later analysis linked a missense variant in DCLRE1C to the trimming of TCR beta V and J genes. Cytomegalovirus association was assigned to about 150 TCR beta chains.

Worth noting for this clone: Its antigen is unknown.

The CDR3 runs 14 residues. Per the germline V gene, CDR1 is SGHNT and CDR2 is YENEEA. V was pared by 5 bases and J by 3 bases, with 2 bases of the junction left unmatched. 13 Jbeta primers and 60 Vbeta primers were used for the PCR. Clones were sequenced by immunoSEQ multiplex PCR, and TCRdb holds only the in-frame ones, with some missing. The specimen's table records around 100,000 clones. The rearrangement joins TRBV11-3 to TRBJ2-5, with TRBD2 matching 11 bases. Sequencing was performed on PBMCs. The TCR was taken from a woman aged 30 to 39 in good health and CMV-seronegative. CDR3 sequence reads: CASSQGLAEETQYF. In nucleotides, the CDR3 is TGTGCCAGCAGCCAGGGACTAGCGGAAGAGACCCAGTACTTC.